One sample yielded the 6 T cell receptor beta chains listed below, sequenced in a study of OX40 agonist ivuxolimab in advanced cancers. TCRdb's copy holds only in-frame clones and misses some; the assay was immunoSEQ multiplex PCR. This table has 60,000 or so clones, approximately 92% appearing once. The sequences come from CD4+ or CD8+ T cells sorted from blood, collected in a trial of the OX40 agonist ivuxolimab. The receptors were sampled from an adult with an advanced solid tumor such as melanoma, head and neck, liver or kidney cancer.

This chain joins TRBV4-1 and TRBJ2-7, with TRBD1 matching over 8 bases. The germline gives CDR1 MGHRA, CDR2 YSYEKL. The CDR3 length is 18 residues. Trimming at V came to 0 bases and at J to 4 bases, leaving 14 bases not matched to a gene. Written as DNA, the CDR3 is TGCGCCAGCAGCCAAGACCCCATCAGGGGGCGTCTTAGGTACGAGCAGTACTTC. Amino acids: CASSQDPIRGRLRYEQYF.

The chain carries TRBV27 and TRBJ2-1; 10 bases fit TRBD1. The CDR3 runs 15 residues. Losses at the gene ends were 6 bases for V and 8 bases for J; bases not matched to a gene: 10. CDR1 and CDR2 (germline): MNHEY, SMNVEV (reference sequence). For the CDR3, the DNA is TGTGCCAGCAGCCTTCCGGGACAGGGGCCGGATGAGCAGTTCTTC. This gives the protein CASSLPGQGPDEQFF.

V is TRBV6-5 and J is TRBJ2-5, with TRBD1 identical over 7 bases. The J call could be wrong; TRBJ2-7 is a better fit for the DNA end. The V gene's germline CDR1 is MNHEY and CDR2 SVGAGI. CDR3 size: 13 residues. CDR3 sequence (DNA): TGTGCCAGCAGCTACAGGGGATCCTACGAGCAGTACTTC. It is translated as CASSYRGSYEQYF.

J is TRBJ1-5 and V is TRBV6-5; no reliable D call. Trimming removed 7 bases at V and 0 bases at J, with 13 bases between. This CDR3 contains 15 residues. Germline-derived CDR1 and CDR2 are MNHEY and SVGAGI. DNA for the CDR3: TGTGCCAGCACCCCGGACGGATATAGCAATCAGCCCCAGCATTTT. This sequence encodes CASTPDGYSNQPQHF.

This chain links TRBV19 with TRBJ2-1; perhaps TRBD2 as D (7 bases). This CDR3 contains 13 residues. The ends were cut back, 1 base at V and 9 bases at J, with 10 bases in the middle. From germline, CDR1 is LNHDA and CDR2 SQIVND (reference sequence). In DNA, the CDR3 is TGTGCCAGTAGTATAGGGGGGGGGCGTGAGCAGTTCTTC. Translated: CASSIGGGREQFF.

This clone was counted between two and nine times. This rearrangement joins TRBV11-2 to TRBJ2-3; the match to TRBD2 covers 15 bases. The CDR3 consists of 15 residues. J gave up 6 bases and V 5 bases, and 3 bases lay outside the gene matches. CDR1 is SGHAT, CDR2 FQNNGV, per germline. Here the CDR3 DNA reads TGTGCCAGCAGCCCGGGGACTAGCGGGGGGGATACGCAGTATTTT. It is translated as CASSPGTSGGDTQYF.